This T cell receptor (beta chain) was profiled in a study of patients and donors after allogeneic stem cell transplantation. Using its own MiXCR run on the RT-PCR reads, TCRdb lists one record per CDR3 protein. The repertoire holds fewer than 500,000 distinct CDR3 sequences, roughly 16% seen once, with about 7% in the top ten. CDR1 MNHEY and CDR2 SMNVEV come from the germline V gene (reference sequence). This CDR3 is 14 amino acids long. The ends lost 4 bases at V and 6 bases at J; junction bases unmatched: 7. The chain recombines TRBV27 with TRBJ2-7; 9 nucleotides match TRBD1. Specimen: blood, either unsorted or a sorted T cell fraction (not recorded which). This TCR was recovered from a human donor who was either an allogeneic HSCT recipient or a stem cell or donor lymphocyte infusion donor (not recorded which). It is not recorded whose cells these are; they may come from a transplant donor. Written as DNA, the CDR3 is TGTGCCAGCAGTTGGGGACAGGGCTTCTCCGAGCAGTACTTC. It is translated as CASSWGQGFSEQYF.